What follows describes a single T cell receptor (beta chain). Antigen unknown. This sample was included in a study of response to subunit inactivated influenza vaccine. Trimming at V came to 5 bases and at J to 9 bases, leaving 0 bases not matched to a gene. Germline CDR1 reads SEHNR; CDR2 reads FQNEAQ (reference sequence). This CDR3 has 12 residues. TCRdb processed the RT-PCR reads anew with MiXCR; each CDR3 protein has one entry. Of around 190,000 distinct CDR3 sequences listed, around 9.2% are singletons. Points from the study as a whole: Each seasonal influenza vaccination, the authors suggested, recruits few new T cells.

The origin of this receptor is a man between 50 and 59 years old who received an inactivated influenza vaccine. This sample comprised non-naive T cells sorted from PBMCs, obtained on the day of vaccination. This rearrangement joins TRBV7-9 to TRBJ1-6; 8 positions match TRBD1. CDR3 nucleotides: TGTGCCAGCAGCGACAGGGGTTCACCCCTCCACTTT. Its translation is CASSDRGSPLHF.